This TCR beta chain was recovered during a study of OX40 agonist ivuxolimab in advanced cancers. Measured with immunoSEQ multiplex PCR; TCRdb has only the in-frame clones, and not every one. Of 40,000 to 60,000 clones listed, 75% to 90% were seen once; the top ten hold approximately 11%. Patients who had autoimmune disease history or got systemic immunosuppression were left out. Study observations and caveats: Normalized T-cell clonal expansion was also low in a subset of nonresponders. Clonal expansion among partial responders at 0.1-3.0 mg/kg ranked near the lowest. Within 6 weeks, CD4+ and CD8+ blood T cells expanded clonally at 0.1 to 3.0 mg/kg.

The CDR3 extends over 14 amino acids. V shed 4 bases and J 5 bases; nucleotides not matched to a gene: 7. Germline CDR1 reads SEHNR; CDR2 reads FQNEAQ (reference sequence). As for this clone: The antigen remains undetermined.

The material was CD4+ or CD8+ T cells sorted from blood, obtained in a trial of the OX40 agonist ivuxolimab. The source of this sequence is an adult with an advanced solid tumor such as melanoma, head and neck, liver or kidney cancer. V is TRBV7-9 and J is TRBJ1-2; 7 nucleotides line up with TRBD1. Here the CDR3 reads CASSSTGRGYGYTF. The CDR3 region has the DNA TGTGCCAGCAGCTCGACAGGGAGAGGGTATGGCTACACCTTC.